This T cell receptor (beta chain) was found in a study of PD-1 blockade in classical Hodgkin lymphoma. CDR1 and CDR2 from the germline V gene are GTSNPN and SVGIG (reference sequence). V gave up 0 bases and J gave up 0 bases, with 11 bases separating them. The CDR3 totals 15 residues. Sequencing was performed with immunoSEQ multiplex PCR; in TCRdb, only in-frame clones are kept and a portion is missing. The sample carries nearly 3,000 clones, approximately 62% recorded once. The sample holds a few counts of this clone. Brentuximab vedotin exposure varied among the patients, all of whom had relapsed after autologous stem cell transplantation. Magnetic depletion of non-target cells from thawed PBMCs yielded purified CD8+ T cells.

The rearrangement links TRBV30 to TRBJ1-1; TRBD1 is a possible D gene (5 bases). The clonotype was recovered from a human donor with classical Hodgkin lymphoma. The source was CD8+ T cells from blood, collected at baseline. The CDR3: CAWSVSPGMNTEAFF. CDR3 bases: TGTGCCTGGAGTGTATCCCCAGGGATGAACACTGAAGCTTTCTTT.